This TCR beta chain comes out of a study of response to subunit inactivated influenza vaccine (dated by TCRdb to 2016 to 2019). General notes on the study: Deep quantitative profiling of the T cell receptor repertoire was used in the study to follow responses to a trivalent subunit inactivated influenza vaccine.

The paper as a whole reports these results and caveats: It was suggested by the authors that each seasonal influenza vaccination may recruit only a limited number of new T cells.

This clonotype was found a few times. The antigen it recognizes is unknown. Per-base quality was not reported, and no clone a single base away is much larger than it. The library was prepared using RT-PCR. The listed sequencing device is Illumina HiSeq 2500. TCRdb cleaned the public reads at Q25 with fastp, built clones with MiXCR and kept in-frame beta chains. Each entry is one CDR3 protein sequence, shown with its most common DNA and genes. This sample gives hundreds of thousands of distinct CDR3 sequences in total; 14% of them show up just once. The biggest ten clones account for 5.5% to 7% of the sample. The germline V gene supplies CDR1 WSHSY and CDR2 SAAADI. The junction shows trimming of 7 bases on V and 6 bases on J, plus 14 bases between the germline ends. Inclusive of the bounding cysteine and phenylalanine, the CDR3 is 13 residues long. Of the read, only the CDR3 DNA is kept; its 39 bases are in frame from base 1.

In this chain, TRBV10-2 is recombined with TRBJ2-3, with no reliable assignment of the D segment. The clonotype was recovered from a man aged 45-65 years who received an inactivated influenza vaccine. Donor details come from another sample of the same person, matched by shared clones. Here the sequenced sample was PBMCs from blood, taken 14 days before vaccination. The bases read TGCGCCAGCAAAGACTCCCCCGTGGATACGCAGTATTTT. Its translation reads: CASKDSPVDTQYF.